These 21 T cell receptor beta chains came from one sample sequenced in a study of T cells in Graves' hyperthyroidism and ophthalmopathy. Amplification yielded TCR beta CDR3 regions, with RNA transcripts as the source. When the TCR CDR3 underwent first-round RT-PCR, the HTBI primer set was used. A single record per CDR3 protein comes from TCRdb applying MiXCR to the multiplex PCR reads. The table has a few hundred thousand distinct CDR3 sequences, 15% to 19% seen once. Sequenced sample: blood. These receptors were taken from a woman aged 18 to 35 with Graves' hyperthyroidism that later progressed to Graves' ophthalmopathy.

The sample holds many counts of this clonotype. This chain uses TRBV7-2 with TRBJ2-7; D gene unclear. Trimming stripped 4 bases from V and 5 bases from J, with 15 bases between. Germline V gene data show CDR1 as SGHTA and CDR2 as FQGNSA. The CDR3 extends over 14 amino acids. The CDR3 loop is CASSSSRSGHEQYF. The CDR3 bases are TGTGCCAGCAGCTCCTCCCGAAGTGGCCACGAGCAGTACTTC.

This clonotype occurred many times. The chain links TRBV6-1 to TRBJ2-2; D unresolved. The CDR3 is made up of 15 amino acids. Germline CDR1 is MNHNS and CDR2 is SASEGT. Trimming removed 9 bases from V and 0 bases from J, with 14 bases in between. CDR3 loop: CASADATANTGELFF. Written as DNA, the CDR3 is TGTGCCAGTGCCGACGCGACGGCGAACACCGGGGAGCTGTTTTTT.

The chain combines TRBV25-1 with TRBJ1-3; TRBD1 matches at 8 bases. Germline V lookup: CDR1 MGHDK, CDR2 SYGVNS. The CDR3 runs to 16 residues. Trimming cost V 4 bases and J 0 bases; bases outside gene matches: 5. The DNA of the CDR3 is TGTGCCAGCAGTGGGCCGACAGGGGACTCTGGAAACACCATATATTTT. Its translation: CASSGPTGDSGNTIYF.

The gene calls are TRBV6-5 and TRBJ2-7, with D possibly matching TRBD2 (6 bases). Trimming stripped 0 bases from V and 0 bases from J, with 9 bases between. Per the germline V gene, CDR1 is MNHEY and CDR2 is SVGAGI. CDR3 length equals 15 residues. CDR3 DNA sequence: TGTGCCAGCAGTTACTCGCGGGGATTCTCCTACGAGCAGTACTTC. Its protein is CASSYSRGFSYEQYF.

The chain links TRBV27 to TRBJ1-5; tentative D call: TRBD1 (5 bases). Germline CDR1 is MNHEY and CDR2 is SMNVEV (reference sequence). V was pared by 0 bases and J by 7 bases, with 10 bases between. The CDR3 has 14 residues. In DNA form, the CDR3 reads TGTGCCAGCAGTTTATCATACAGGAACCAGCCCCAGCATTTT. Encoded protein: CASSLSYRNQPQHF.

This clonotype appeared many times. The chain combines TRBV28 with TRBJ2-1; D possibly corresponds to TRBD2 (6 bases). CDR1 MDHEN and CDR2 SYDVKM come from the germline V gene. Trimming removed 5 bases at V and 13 bases at J, with 15 bases between. The CDR3 length is 12 residues. CDR3 nucleotide sequence: TGTGCCAGCAGTCAGGACTACCGAAGACAGTTCTTC. This encodes CASSQDYRRQFF.

This clonotype occurred many times. This chain connects TRBV28 to TRBJ1-5; D is ambiguous. V lost 10 bases to trimming and J lost 0 bases, with 7 bases between them. This CDR3 region has 12 residues. CDR1 is MDHEN, CDR2 SYDVKM, per germline. For the CDR3, the DNA is TGTGCCACCGGGTATAGCAATCAGCCCCAGCATTTT. Residues: CATGYSNQPQHF.

This chain uses TRBV13 with TRBJ2-2; 9 bases map to TRBD2. Trimming removed 5 bases from V and 1 base from J; junction bases left unmatched: 11. CDR1 and CDR2 (germline): PRHDT, FYEKMQ (reference sequence). The CDR3 runs 18 residues. In DNA form, the CDR3 reads TGTGCCAGCAGCGCTCGTAAACTAGCGGGCGAGAACACCGGGGAGCTGTTTTTT. Translated, it gives CASSARKLAGENTGELFF.

This rearrangement joins TRBV7-6 to TRBJ2-7, with D possibly matching TRBD2 (5 bases). This CDR3 has 12 residues. The germline V gene encodes CDR1 SGHVS and CDR2 FNYEAQ. V dropped 5 bases and J dropped 7 bases, with 12 bases sitting between them. CDR3 residues: CASSLDGLEQYF. CDR3 DNA: TGTGCCAGCAGCCTTGATGGACTGGAGCAGTACTTC.

The gene calls are TRBV6-1 and TRBJ1-5; D gene ambiguous. The length of the CDR3 is 15 residues. Germline V gene data show CDR1 as MNHNS and CDR2 as SASEGT. The V and J ends lost 7 bases and 2 bases respectively, with 15 bases between them. The CDR3 sequence: CASTNLGGRNQPQHF. The CDR3 nucleotides are TGTGCCAGCACTAACTTGGGCGGCCGCAATCAGCCCCAGCATTTT.

This clonotype has at least ten counts. V and J are TRBV20-1 and TRBJ2-1, with TRBD2 identical over 14 bases. The CDR3 totals 15 residues. Germline V CDR1 and CDR2: DFQATT, SNEGSKA (reference sequence). Trimming cost V 1 base and J 6 bases; bases outside gene matches: 2. In nucleotides, the CDR3 is TGCAGTGCTAGAGGACTAGCGGGAGGGGTCAATGAGCAGTTCTTC. It encodes CSARGLAGGVNEQFF.

This clonotype has a count of ten or more. The V gene is TRBV28, the J gene TRBJ1-2; 8 nucleotides align to TRBD1. The CDR3 runs 15 residues. Per the germline V gene, CDR1 is MDHEN and CDR2 is SYDVKM. V lost 6 bases and J lost 6; bases outside the gene matches: 12. CDR3 sequence reads: CASSLPGRGQDGYTF. Here the CDR3 DNA reads TGTGCCAGCAGCCTACCGGGCAGGGGGCAAGATGGCTACACCTTC.

The chain is built from TRBV6-5 and TRBJ2-5; D call uncertain. Between the trimmed V and J ends, which lost 2 bases and 2 bases, there was a span of 6 bases. Looked up from germline, CDR1 is MNHEY and CDR2 is SVGAGI. CDR3 length: 13 amino acids. The DNA for the CDR3 is TGTGCCAGCAGTTACCACCAGCAAGAGACCCAGTACTTC. Translated, it gives CASSYHQQETQYF.

This clonotype was observed at least ten times. The chain combines TRBV20-1 with TRBJ2-3; TRBD2 matches 9 bases. Germline-derived CDR1 and CDR2 are DFQATT and SNEGSKA (reference sequence). V lost 3 bases and J lost 3; bases outside the gene matches: 7. The CDR3 sequence is 15 residues long. The CDR3 is CSARGTTSGTDTQYF. For the CDR3, the DNA is TGCAGTGCTAGGGGAACGACTAGCGGAACAGATACGCAGTATTTT.

This clonotype was seen more than once but under ten times. The chain couples TRBV7-2 to TRBJ1-1, with 9 bases fitting TRBD1. Germline V gives CDR1 SGHTA, CDR2 FQGNSA. V lost 6 bases and J lost 9; bases outside the gene matches: 11. There are 14 residues in the CDR3. In nucleotides, the CDR3 is TGTGCCAGCAGGCGAGAACAGGGGGCGATTAAAGCTTTCTTT. Amino acids: CASRREQGAIKAFF.

This clonotype was recorded many times. V gene TRBV7-3 combines with J gene TRBJ2-3; tentatively, D is TRBD2 (5 bases). V was clipped by 2 bases and J by 0 bases, with 12 bases between them. Germline V gene lookup returns CDR1 SGHTA and CDR2 FQGTGA. This CDR3 contains 16 residues. The CDR3 spells CASSLVGGFSTDTQYF. The CDR3, as DNA: TGTGCCAGCAGCTTAGTCGGCGGGTTCAGCACAGATACGCAGTATTTT.

This clonotype was seen repeatedly, ten times or more. The rearrangement uses TRBV2 and TRBJ2-3; D is uncertain. The V end was cut by 7 bases, the J end by 2 bases, with 16 bases between. Germline lookup yields CDR1 SNHLY and CDR2 FYNNEI. The CDR3 spans 15 residues. CDR3: CASNGGWYNTDTQYF. The DNA of the CDR3 is TGTGCCAGCAATGGTGGGTGGTACAACACAGATACGCAGTATTTT.

This clonotype was seen more than once but under ten times. The CDR3 spells CASSNRLAGANVLTF. CDR3 DNA: TGTGCCAGCAGTAACCGTTTGGCTGGGGCCAACGTCCTGACTTTC. This chain uses TRBV12-3 or TRBV12-4 with TRBJ2-6; D unclear. There are 15 residues in the CDR3. The germline V and J ends were trimmed by 5 bases and 2 bases, with 10 bases remaining between them.

This clonotype was picked up many times. The chain joins TRBV7-9 to TRBJ2-3, with 9 bases lining up with TRBD2. V shed 5 bases, J shed 1 base, and the junction held 7 bases outside the gene matches. The germline V gene has CDR1 SEHNR and CDR2 FQNEAQ (reference sequence). The CDR3 runs to 16 residues. The CDR3, as DNA: TGTGCCAGCAGCCCCACTAGCGGGTGGGGCACAGATACGCAGTATTTT. Protein product: CASSPTSGWGTDTQYF.

This rearrangement joins TRBV14 to TRBJ2-2; 8 bases line up with TRBD1. Germline V lookup: CDR1 SGHDN, CDR2 FVKESK. This CDR3 comprises 16 residues. V lost 4 bases to trimming and J lost 2 bases; unmatched junction nucleotides: 6. CDR3: CASSLIGTGNTGELFF. In nucleotides, the CDR3 is TGTGCCAGCAGCCTGATCGGGACAGGCAACACCGGGGAGCTGTTTTTT.

This clonotype came up many times. The rearrangement uses TRBV3-1 and TRBJ1-6, with D unresolved. The CDR3 extends over 15 amino acids. V was trimmed by 5 bases and J by 5 bases, leaving 13 bases between them. Germline CDR1 and CDR2: LGHDT and YNNKEL (reference sequence). In DNA, the CDR3 is TGTGCCAGCAGCTACAGAGCGCGAAATAATTCACCCCTCCACTTT. It yields the protein CASSYRARNNSPLHF.